This TCR beta chain was identified in a study of post-analysis software for immune sequencing data. Each TCR beta cDNA library carried unique molecular identifiers. TCRdb analysed the PCR reads with MiXCR anew, one entry per CDR3 protein. The sample includes 350,000 to 450,000 distinct CDR3 sequences, roughly 36% seen only once; the top ten take 13%. Study results and limitations: TRBV segments more frequent in patients than in controls numbered roughly 5 and included TRBV5-6, TRBV5-1 and TRBV20-1.

As regards this clonotype: Its antigen is undetermined.

Trimming removed 0 bases at V and 5 bases at J, with 12 bases between. Germline-derived CDR1 and CDR2 are SGHRS and YFSETQ. The CDR3 runs 15 residues. The sequencing input was blood. The chain joins TRBV5-1 to TRBJ2-1, with a possible D match to TRBD2 (6 bases). This receptor was taken from a girl between 5 and 17 years old with multiple sclerosis. CDR3 amino acids: CASSLGTSWDNEQFF. CDR3 DNA sequence: TGCGCCAGCAGCTTGGGCACTAGCTGGGACAATGAGCAGTTCTTC.